This TCR beta chain was sequenced during a study of blood T cell repertoires in COVID-19. Study overall: There were acute and convalescent COVID-19 samples, and they came from the United States, Italy and Spain. PBMCs, B-cell-depleted T cells, or T cells provided the cDNA or gDNA that made up the material.

Per the authors' pipeline: The authors estimated nucleated cell counts from reference gene primer amplification. Data came from immunoSEQ multiplex PCR; TCRdb stores just in-frame clones and leaves some out. The D gene and trimming were derived from the DNA, and the V and J assignments and clone size from that table. The table lists some 200,000 clones, over 70% of them singletons. CDR1 and CDR2 (germline): MNHEY, SMNVEV (reference sequence). The V gene end was trimmed by 5 bases and the J gene end by 0 bases; junction bases not matched to a gene: 4. There are 14 residues in the CDR3. This TCR was recovered from a woman aged 70 to 79 with acute or convalescent COVID-19. The specimen sequenced was peripheral blood. This chain links TRBV27 with TRBJ2-7, with 7 bases fitting TRBD2. In DNA, the CDR3 is TGTGCCAGCAGTCAAGCGGGACTCTCCTACGAGCAGTACTTC. Its protein product is CASSQAGLSYEQYF.